This T cell receptor beta chain was obtained from a study of shared clonotypes between healthy human individuals. Across the study: Per donor, CD8 memory used one plate, CD8 naive used two, CD4 memory used three and CD4 naive used three. Findings and limits, study-wide: Sampling used blood alone; tissue repertoires probably differ.

Both subsets, CD45RA+ naive and CD45RA-negative memory, were split from the CD4+ cells. Every subset had its genomic DNA shared out evenly among several immunoSEQ plates. Profiling relied on immunoSEQ multiplex PCR, and the TCRdb table lists in-frame clones only, not all of them. The table records fewer than 1.8 million clones, around 98.5% of them present only once. Trimming removed 2 bases from V and 0 bases from J; junction bases left unmatched: 9. The CDR3 extends over 18 amino acids. Germline V gene sequence: CDR1 KGHSH, CDR2 LQKENI. Points on this clone: The antigen is unknown.

This sequence originates from a man aged 30 to 39 in good health. Input material: naive CD4+ T cells sorted from blood. Specified subset: CD45RA+ positively selected. The gene calls are TRBV18 and TRBJ1-3; 8 bases fit TRBD1. CDR3 sequence reads: CASSPTRVTGDSGNTIYF. In DNA form, the CDR3 reads TGTGCCAGCTCACCAACCAGGGTGACAGGGGACTCTGGAAACACCATATATTTT.